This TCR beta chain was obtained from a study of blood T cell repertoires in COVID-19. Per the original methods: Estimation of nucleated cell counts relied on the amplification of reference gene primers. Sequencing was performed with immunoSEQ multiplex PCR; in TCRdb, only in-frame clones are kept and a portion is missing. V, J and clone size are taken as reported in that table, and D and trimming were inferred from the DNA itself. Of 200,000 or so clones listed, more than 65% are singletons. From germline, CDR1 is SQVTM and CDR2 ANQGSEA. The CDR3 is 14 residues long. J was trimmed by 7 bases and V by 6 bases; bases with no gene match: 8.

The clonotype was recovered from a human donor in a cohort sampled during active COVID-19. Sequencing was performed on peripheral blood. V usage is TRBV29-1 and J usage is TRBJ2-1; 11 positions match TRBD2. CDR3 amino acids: CSVLRTSGWNEQFF. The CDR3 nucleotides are TGCAGCGTGCTTAGGACTAGCGGGTGGAATGAGCAGTTCTTC.